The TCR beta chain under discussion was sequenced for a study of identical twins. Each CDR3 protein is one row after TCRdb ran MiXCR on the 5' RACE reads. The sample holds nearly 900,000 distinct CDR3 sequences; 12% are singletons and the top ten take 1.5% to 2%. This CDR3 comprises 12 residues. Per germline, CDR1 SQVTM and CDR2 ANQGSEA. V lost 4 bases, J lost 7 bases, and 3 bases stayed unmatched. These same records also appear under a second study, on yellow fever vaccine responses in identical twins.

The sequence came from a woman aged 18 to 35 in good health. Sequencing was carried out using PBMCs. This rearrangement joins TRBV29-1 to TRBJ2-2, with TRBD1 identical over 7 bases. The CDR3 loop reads CSVGWDSGELFF. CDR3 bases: TGCAGCGTTGGTTGGGACAGCGGGGAGCTGTTTTTT.